The sequence of this T cell receptor beta chain was determined in a study of CD8 T cells in Susac syndrome. Whole-study findings and limits: It was acknowledged in the study that its TCR sequencing and HLA analysis involved a relatively small number of individuals.

The multiple sclerosis control group comprised treatment-naive patients with stable or active relapsing-remitting disease. About this clonotype itself: As yet, its antigen is unknown.

cDNA came from around 0.5 to 1 ug RNA primed by random hexamers. TCRdb re-derived calls from the immunoSEQ multiplex PCR reads in MiXCR, one entry per CDR3 protein. The table lists about 300,000 distinct CDR3 sequences, 65% to 90% of them singletons. What was sequenced was CD8+ T cells from PBMCs. The TCR was taken from a human donor with multiple sclerosis.

The DNA for the CDR3 is TGTGCCAGCAGTTTACCAGGGAAAGGAGTCTACGAGCAGTACTTC. Translating gives CASSLPGKGVYEQYF. The J gene is TRBJ2-7, the V gene TRBV28; D might be TRBD1 (5 bases). CDR1 MDHEN and CDR2 SYDVKM come from the germline V gene. This CDR3 region has 15 residues. Trimming removed 2 bases from V and 3 bases from J, with 14 bases in between.